This T cell receptor beta chain is from a study of shared clonotypes between healthy human individuals. Note on this clone: The antigen remains unidentified.

Unmatched junction bases numbered 13, after V lost 0 bases and J lost 3 bases. This CDR3 comprises 19 residues. Germline CDR1 is LNHNV and CDR2 is YYDKDF (reference sequence). Sorted-subset replicate PCRs used roughly 210 ng of genomic DNA. This amount corresponded to 30,000 to 35,000 T cell genomes. The data were produced by immunoSEQ multiplex PCR, yet TCRdb's version contains in-frame clones alone and is incomplete. The sample yields 2 million to 2.5 million clones, 93% seen once. Findings and caveats of the study: Larger estimated richness was generally seen in naive subsets than in memory subsets.

V usage is TRBV15 and J usage is TRBJ2-1, with 8 bases matching TRBD2. The receptor was derived from a man between 18 and 29 years old in good health. Some clones in this sample may be carry-over from other donors' samples. The sample comprised naive CD4+ T cells from PBMCs. Subset of the sample: CD45RA+ positively selected. The CDR3 region has the DNA TGTGCCACCAGCAGAGATAAAGGCCGAAGTAGCGGGGACTACAATGAGCAGTTCTTC. This codes for CATSRDKGRSSGDYNEQFF.